This is a list of T cell receptor beta chains from one sample in a study of T cell responses to AZD1222 COVID-19 vaccine. Sequencing used immunoSEQ multiplex PCR; TCRdb keeps in-frame clones, though not all of them. The sample carries approximately 100,000 clones, more than 75% recorded once. The sequencing used peripheral blood, collected on day 0 of AZD1222 vaccination. The source is an adult in good health. CDR3s include the opening cysteine and the closing phenylalanine or tryptophan. The D gene is left open where the match is weak. Expanded clones get a size class; other rows say once, few or many, or leave the size out.

v_gene	d_gene	j_gene	abundance	CDR3aa	CDR3nt
TRBV30	TRBD1	TRBJ1-6	once	CAWRYRGSPLHF	TGTGCCTGGAGGTACAGGGGTTCACCCCTCCACTTT
TRBV6-2/TRBV6-3	-	TRBJ2-7	-	CASSYPTALTYEQYF	TGTGCCAGCAGTTACCCTACGGCTCTAACCTACGAGCAGTACTTC
TRBV5-4	-	TRBJ2-7	-	CASSPPPRQGTTYEQYF	TGTGCCAGCAGCCCCCCTCCGCGGCAGGGGACAACTTACGAGCAGTACTTC
TRBV10-3	-	TRBJ2-5	-	CAIGPGAGETQYF	TGTGCCATCGGCCCGGGGGCGGGAGAGACCCAGTACTTC
TRBV7-6	-	TRBJ2-7	-	CASSLEDGPYEQYF	TGTGCCAGCAGCTTAGAGGACGGCCCCTACGAGCAGTACTTC
TRBV28	TRBD1	TRBJ2-7	-	CASRTTGTGGVYEQYF	TGTGCCAGCAGAACGACCGGGACAGGGGGGGTATACGAGCAGTACTTC
TRBV6-1	TRBD1	TRBJ2-7	-	CASILGTALGEQYF	TGTGCCAGCATCCTAGGGACAGCCCTGGGAGAGCAGTACTTC
TRBV29-1	-	TRBJ2-3	-	CSVQITGDTQYF	TGCAGCGTGCAGATTACAGGGGATACGCAGTATTTT
TRBV6-2/TRBV6-3	-	TRBJ2-5	-	CASSLGDWHQETQYF	TGTGCCAGCAGCCTCGGTGACTGGCACCAAGAGACCCAGTACTTC
TRBV7-2	-	TRBJ1-5	-	CASSLEGFQPQHF	TGTGCCAGCAGCTTAGAAGGGTTTCAGCCCCAGCATTTT
TRBV12-3/TRBV12-4	-	TRBJ1-1	-	CASNIFGGTEAFF	TGTGCCAGCAATATTTTTGGGGGAACTGAAGCTTTCTTT
TRBV5-1	-	TRBJ1-2	-	CASSLGGRYSGYTF	TGCGCCAGCAGCTTGGGCGGGAGGTATAGTGGCTACACCTTC
TRBV18	-	TRBJ1-1	-	CASSPQLDTEAFF	TGTGCCAGCTCACCCCAACTTGACACTGAAGCTTTCTTT
TRBV7-8	TRBD1	TRBJ1-2	-	CASSSYGTGPNYGYTF	TGTGCCAGCAGCTCCTACGGGACAGGGCCTAACTATGGCTACACCTTC
TRBV7-9	-	TRBJ2-7	once	CASRSGTPAGEQYF	TGTGCCAGCAGATCCGGGACCCCGGCAGGCGAGCAGTACTTC
TRBV7-2	TRBD1	TRBJ1-5	-	CASSLSGTGGLGNQPQHF	TGTGCCAGCAGCTTATCTGGGACAGGGGGATTGGGCAATCAGCCCCAGCATTTT
TRBV19	-	TRBJ1-6	-	CASSIGTTTGGSLRF	TGTGCCAGTAGTATAGGGACCACTACGGGAGGGTCCCTCCGCTTT
TRBV10-3	-	TRBJ2-1	-	CAISDLGYDEQFF	TGTGCCATCAGTGATTTGGGGTACGATGAGCAGTTCTTC
TRBV6-5	TRBD1	TRBJ1-3	-	CASSSTGTGGGNTIYF	TGTGCCAGCAGTTCAACCGGGACAGGGGGGGGAAACACCATATATTTT
TRBV28	-	TRBJ1-4	-	CASRLGEVNEKLFF	TGTGCCAGCAGGCTAGGTGAAGTCAATGAAAAACTGTTTTTT
TRBV18	-	TRBJ2-3	-	CASSPTGDTQYF	TGTGCCAGCTCACCAACGGGTGATACGCAGTATTTT
TRBV6-5	-	TRBJ2-7	-	CASSYLYEQYF	TGTGCCAGCAGTTACTTATACGAGCAGTACTTC
TRBV2	-	TRBJ1-1	-	CASKPVSQREEAFF	TGTGCCAGCAAGCCAGTTTCTCAACGTGAAGAAGCTTTCTTT
TRBV28	TRBD2	TRBJ2-1	-	CASNLGASGGDEQFF	TGTGCCAGCAACCTAGGTGCTAGCGGGGGCGATGAGCAGTTCTTC
TRBV19	TRBD1	TRBJ1-5	-	CATLGQGGYQPQHF	TGTGCCACGTTAGGACAGGGAGGCTATCAGCCCCAGCATTTT
TRBV2	-	TRBJ2-2	-	CASRPRSGNTGELFF	TGTGCCAGCAGGCCCAGAAGTGGGAACACCGGGGAGCTGTTTTTT